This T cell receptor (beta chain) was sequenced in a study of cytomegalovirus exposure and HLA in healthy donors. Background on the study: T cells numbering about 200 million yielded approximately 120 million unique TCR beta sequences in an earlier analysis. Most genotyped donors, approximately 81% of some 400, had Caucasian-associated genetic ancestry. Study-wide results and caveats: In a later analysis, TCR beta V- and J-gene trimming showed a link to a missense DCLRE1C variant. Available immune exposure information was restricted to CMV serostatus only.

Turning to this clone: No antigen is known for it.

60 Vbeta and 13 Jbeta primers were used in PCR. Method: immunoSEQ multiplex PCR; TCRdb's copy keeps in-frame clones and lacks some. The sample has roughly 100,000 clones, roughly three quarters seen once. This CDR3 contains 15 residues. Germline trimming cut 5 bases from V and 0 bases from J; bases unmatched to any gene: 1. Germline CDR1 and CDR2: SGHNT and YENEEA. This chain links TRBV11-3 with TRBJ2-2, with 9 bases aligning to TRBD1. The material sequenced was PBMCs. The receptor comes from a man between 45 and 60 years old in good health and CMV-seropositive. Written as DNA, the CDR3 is TGTGCCAGCAGCGGACAGGGGACGAACACCGGGGAGCTGTTTTTT. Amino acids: CASSGQGTNTGELFF.